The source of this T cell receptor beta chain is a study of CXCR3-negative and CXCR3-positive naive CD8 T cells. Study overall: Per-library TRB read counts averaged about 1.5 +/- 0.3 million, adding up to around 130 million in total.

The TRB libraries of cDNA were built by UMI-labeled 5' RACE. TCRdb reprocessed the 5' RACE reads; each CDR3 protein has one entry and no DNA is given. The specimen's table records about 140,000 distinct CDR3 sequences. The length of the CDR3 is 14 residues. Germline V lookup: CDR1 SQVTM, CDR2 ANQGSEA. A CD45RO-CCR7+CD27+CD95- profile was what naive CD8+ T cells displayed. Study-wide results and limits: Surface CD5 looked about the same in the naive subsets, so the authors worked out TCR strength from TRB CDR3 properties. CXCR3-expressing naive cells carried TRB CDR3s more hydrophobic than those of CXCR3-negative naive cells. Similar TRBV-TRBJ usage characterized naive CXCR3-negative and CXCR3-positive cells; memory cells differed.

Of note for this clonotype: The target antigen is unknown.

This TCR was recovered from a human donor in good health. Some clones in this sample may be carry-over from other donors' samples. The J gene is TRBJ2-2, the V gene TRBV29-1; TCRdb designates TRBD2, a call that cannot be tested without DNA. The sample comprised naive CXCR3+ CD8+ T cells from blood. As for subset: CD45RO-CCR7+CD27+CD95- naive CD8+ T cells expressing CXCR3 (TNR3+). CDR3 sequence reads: CSAALAGGPGEMFF.